The 31 T cell receptor beta chains presented below share a single source sample, sequenced in a study of T cell changes during pregnancy in multiple sclerosis. Data came from immunoSEQ multiplex PCR; TCRdb stores just in-frame clones and leaves some out. This sample carries some 93,000 clones, about 92% of them seen once, and the ten largest clones take approximately 2%. Sequenced here: peripheral blood, sampled after pregnancy. These receptors were obtained from a female donor with multiple sclerosis, enrolled in a pregnancy study.

This sequence joins TRBV11-2 and TRBJ2-5; the D gene is possibly TRBD1 (6 bases). The CDR3 spans 14 residues. Looked up from germline, CDR1 is SGHAT and CDR2 is FQNNGV. Between the trimmed V and J ends, which lost 4 bases and 5 bases, there was a span of 14 bases. The CDR3 region has the DNA TGTGCCAGCAGCTACGACAGGTCGAGGGAGACCCAGTACTTC. Residues: CASSYDRSRETQYF.

CDR3 sequence (DNA): TGCGCCAGCAGCCAGGGTCTACAGGGGGCCCAAGAGACCCAGTACTTC. Translated, it gives CASSQGLQGAQETQYF. J is TRBJ2-5 and V is TRBV4-3; TRBD1 aligns across 9 bases. Germline trimming cut 3 bases from V and 1 base from J; bases unmatched to any gene: 6. CDR1 is LGHNA and CDR2 is YSLEER in the germline V gene. The CDR3 contains 16 residues.

V is TRBV5-4 and J is TRBJ2-2; D uncertain. Germline V gives CDR1 SGHNT, CDR2 YYREEE (reference sequence). The CDR3 runs 16 residues. Trimming removed 0 bases from V and 3 bases from J, with 12 bases in between. This chain's CDR3 is CASSLGSPRDTGELFF. Written as DNA, the CDR3 is TGTGCCAGCAGCTTGGGTTCCCCTCGGGACACCGGGGAGCTGTTTTTT.

The chain links TRBV6-5 to TRBJ1-2; D remains ambiguous. The CDR3 length is 12 residues. Germline V gives CDR1 MNHEY, CDR2 SVGAGI. V was trimmed by 6 bases and J by 6 bases, leaving 11 bases between them. The DNA of the CDR3 is TGTGCCAGCAGCGCAGGAGGTCATGGCTACACCTTC. It yields the protein CASSAGGHGYTF.

The chain combines TRBV29-1 with TRBJ2-5, with unresolved D. Trimming cost V 5 bases and J 4 bases, with 14 bases left between them. CDR1 SQVTM and CDR2 ANQGSEA come from the germline V gene. The CDR3 has 13 residues. The CDR3 DNA is TGCAGCGTTCTAACCCACCAAATAGAGACCCAGTACTTC. This codes for CSVLTHQIETQYF.

The V call is TRBV7-2, the J call TRBJ2-7, with 7 bases identical to TRBD2. J lost 3 bases, V lost 5 bases, and 10 bases had no gene match. This CDR3 has 15 amino acids. The germline V gene encodes CDR1 SGHTA and CDR2 FQGNSA. DNA for the CDR3: TGTGCCAGCAGCACGGGGGGAGGACTGATCTACGAGCAGTACTTC. This gives the protein CASSTGGGLIYEQYF. Together with reference TRBV7-2 and TRBJ2-7, the CDR3 gives the full variable domain: GAGVSQSPSNKVTEKGKDVELRCDPISGHTALYWYRQSLGQGLEFLIYFQGNSAPDKSGLPSDRFSAERTGGSVSTLTIQRTQQEDSAVYLCASSTGGGLIYEQYFGPGTRLTVT.

This chain connects TRBV5-1 to TRBJ1-6, with D unresolved. V was cut by 0 bases and J by 9 bases, with 4 bases left in between. This CDR3 is 12 amino acids long. CDR1 is SGHRS and CDR2 is YFSETQ in the germline V gene. CDR3 DNA sequence: TGCGCCAGCAGCTTGGACAGTTCACCCCTCCACTTT. As protein: CASSLDSSPLHF. The full variable domain, rest sourced from reference TRBV5-1 and TRBJ1-6, is KAGVTQTPRYLIKTRGQQVTLSCSPISGHRSVSWYQQTPGQGLQFLFEYFSETQRNKGNFPGRFSGRQFSNSRSEMNVSTLELGDSALYLCASSLDSSPLHFGNGTRLTVT.

A few counts support this clone. The chain combines TRBV7-9 with TRBJ1-5, with D maybe TRBD1 (5 bases). The V and J ends lost 5 bases and 0 bases respectively, with 14 bases between them. The CDR3 contains 16 residues. CDR1 and CDR2 from the germline V gene are SEHNR and FQNEAQ (reference sequence). CDR3 protein: CASSISQGGSNQPQHF. In nucleotides, the CDR3 is TGTGCCAGCAGCATATCCCAGGGAGGTAGCAATCAGCCCCAGCATTTT.

The chain joins TRBV30 to TRBJ2-7; TRBD2 matches 7 bases. Germline CDR1 and CDR2: GTSNPN and SVGIG (reference sequence). V lost 2 bases and J lost 3; bases outside the gene matches: 10. This CDR3 has 15 amino acids. CDR3 nucleotide sequence: TGTGCCTGGAGTCCCAGCCCGGGACTACACTACGAGCAGTACTTC. It is translated as CAWSPSPGLHYEQYF.

The chain combines TRBV4-1 with TRBJ2-3; the D is unclear. With 0 bases removed from V and 8 bases from J, the gap between germline ends came to 12 bases. In germline, CDR1 is MGHRA, CDR2 YSYEKL. The CDR3 consists of 14 residues. CDR3: CASSQERVRVTQYF. The CDR3 nucleotides read TGCGCCAGCAGCCAAGAACGCGTCCGCGTTACGCAGTATTTT.

The chain employs TRBV30 and TRBJ1-6, with a tentative D call TRBD1 (6 bases). This CDR3 spans 17 amino acids. V was clipped by 5 bases and J by 0 bases, with 17 bases between them. Germline values: CDR1 GTSNPN, CDR2 SVGIG (reference sequence). The CDR3 DNA is TGTGCCTGGGGGCGGGGGGGCCGCAGCTCCTATAATTCACCCCTCCACTTT. As protein: CAWGRGGRSSYNSPLHF.

This chain joins TRBV4-3 and TRBJ2-5; maybe TRBD2 (5 bases). Between the trimmed V and J ends, which lost 0 bases and 2 bases, there was a span of 10 bases. The CDR3 contains 15 residues. Germline V gives CDR1 LGHNA, CDR2 YSLEER. CDR3 sequence reads: CASSQEGREQETQYF. The CDR3 DNA reads TGCGCCAGCAGCCAAGAAGGACGGGAACAAGAGACCCAGTACTTC.

The V gene is TRBV11-2, the J gene TRBJ2-7; no definite D call. Germline V gene lookup returns CDR1 SGHAT and CDR2 FQNNGV. Trimming removed 2 bases from V and 3 bases from J, with 14 bases in between. The CDR3 loop spans 15 amino acids. CDR3 DNA: TGTGCCAGCAGCTTATCCCTAGACGGAAACTACGAGCAGTACTTC. Translation gives CASSLSLDGNYEQYF.

The rearrangement links TRBV5-6 to TRBJ2-1; 10 bases agree with TRBD1. J gave up 4 bases and V 5 bases, and 6 bases lay outside the gene matches. This CDR3 is 15 amino acids long. From germline, CDR1 is SGHDT and CDR2 YYEEEE. This chain's CDR3 is CASSSPGQGYNEQFF. CDR3 nucleotides: TGTGCCAGCAGTTCCCCGGGACAGGGGTACAATGAGCAGTTCTTC.

The rearrangement uses TRBV18 and TRBJ1-2; D is ambiguous. The V gene's germline CDR1 is KGHSH and CDR2 LQKENI. This CDR3 has 12 residues. With 3 bases removed from V and 6 bases from J, the gap between germline ends came to 8 bases. The CDR3 here is CASSPDNNGYTF. The CDR3 region has the DNA TGTGCCAGCTCACCTGACAATAATGGCTACACCTTC. Based on the CDR3 plus reference TRBV18 and TRBJ1-2, the full variable domain is NAGVMQNPRHLVRRRGQEARLRCSPMKGHSHVYWYRQLPEEGLKFMVYLQKENIIDESGMPKERFSAEFPKEGPSILRIQQVVRGDSAAYFCASSPDNNGYTFGSGTRLTVV.

This chain links TRBV5-1 with TRBJ2-2; 7 nucleotides match TRBD1. V trimming: 3 bases; J trimming: 0 bases; junction bases outside the gene matches: 5. This CDR3 comprises 16 residues. Germline-derived CDR1 and CDR2 are SGHRS and YFSETQ. The CDR3 DNA follows: TGCGCCAGCAGCTCTCCGGGACAGACGAACACCGGGGAGCTGTTTTTT. Translation: CASSSPGQTNTGELFF.

The rearrangement joins TRBV2 to TRBJ2-1; 7 nucleotides agree with TRBD2. The V gene's germline CDR1 is SNHLY and CDR2 FYNNEI. V trimming: 4 bases; J trimming: 7 bases; junction bases outside the gene matches: 13. This CDR3 is built from 16 residues. For the CDR3, the DNA is TGTGCCAGCAGTGTCTCTCTCGCGGGAGTTCGGAATGAGCAGTTCTTC. Translated: CASSVSLAGVRNEQFF.

In this sample, this clone turned up once. This sequence joins TRBV19 and TRBJ2-7, with TRBD1 identical over 9 bases. V was clipped by 7 bases and J by 6 bases; unmatched bases: 7. The CDR3 covers 13 residues. The germline CDR1 and CDR2 sequences are LNHDA and SQIVND (reference sequence). The DNA of the CDR3 is TGTGCCAGTACGGACAGGGGAATTCGCGAGCAGTACTTC. Residues: CASTDRGIREQYF.

This clone appeared once. The V and J genes are TRBV18 and TRBJ1-5; no definite D call. This CDR3 has 16 amino acids. The V end lost 3 bases, the J end lost 3 bases, and 15 bases lay between the germline ends. The germline V gene encodes CDR1 KGHSH and CDR2 LQKENI. Here the CDR3 reads CASSPSPGRNNQPQHF. CDR3 DNA: TGTGCCAGCTCACCCTCCCCGGGGAGGAACAATCAGCCCCAGCATTTT.

With respect to this clone: A read error may account for a junction end that differs from germline. V and J are TRBV6-5 and TRBJ2-1, with TRBD1 matching 7 bases. The CDR3 has 15 residues. Germline-derived CDR1 and CDR2 are MNHEY and SVGAGI. CDR3 residues: CVSSYDRDPYNEQFF. CDR3 in DNA: TGTGTCAGCAGTTACGACAGGGACCCCTACAATGAGCAGTTCTTC.

The chain uses TRBV7-7 and TRBJ2-5; 9 bases map to TRBD1. V gave up 1 base and J gave up 5 bases; unmatched junction bases: 5. CDR1 and CDR2 from the germline V gene are SSHAT and FNYEAQ (reference sequence). There are 15 residues in the CDR3. The CDR3 here is CASSLGTGEGETQYF. Written as DNA, the CDR3 is TGTGCCAGCAGCTTAGGGACAGGGGAAGGGGAGACCCAGTACTTC.

This chain connects TRBV10-2 to TRBJ1-4, with D possibly matching TRBD1 (5 bases). The CDR3 length is 12 residues. Germline assignment: CDR1 WSHSY and CDR2 SAAADI. Trimming left V 8 bases short and J 7 bases short, with 11 bases between. CDR3 bases: TGCGCCAGCGGCTCGGGGGGTGAAAAACTGTTTTTT. Its protein product is CASGSGGEKLFF.

V and J are TRBV5-1 and TRBJ1-1, with 8 bases matching TRBD1. This CDR3 has 15 residues. V shed 4 bases, J shed 5 bases, and the junction held 10 bases outside the gene matches. Germline CDR1 SGHRS, CDR2 YFSETQ. CDR3 sequence: CASSVDRGVSTEAFF. For the CDR3, the DNA is TGCGCCAGCAGCGTCGACAGGGGCGTAAGTACTGAAGCTTTCTTT.

The sample holds a few counts of this clone. The CDR3 bases are TGTGCCAGCAGCTTAGGTGGACAGGGCTACGAGCAGTACTTC. Amino acids: CASSLGGQGYEQYF. This chain uses TRBV11-2 with TRBJ2-7; 8 bases line up with TRBD1. Trimming took 1 base from V and 3 from J; bases not matched to a gene: 2. The CDR3 is 14 amino acids. Germline CDR1 SGHAT, CDR2 FQNNGV. The variable domain in full, completed from reference TRBV11-2 and TRBJ2-7, reads EAGVAQSPRYKIIEKRQSVAFWCNPISGHATLYWYQQILGQGPKLLIQFQNNGVVDDSQLPKDRFSAERLKGVDSTLKIQPAKLEDSAVYLCASSLGGQGYEQYFGPGTRLTVT.

CDR3 residues: CASRLQGSQFEKLFF. The CDR3 DNA follows: TGCGCCAGCCGGCTGCAGGGGAGTCAATTCGAAAAACTGTTTTTT. This chain joins TRBV4-3 and TRBJ1-4, with TRBD1 as a possible D gene (6 bases). With 8 bases removed from V and 8 bases from J, the gap between germline ends came to 21 bases. This CDR3 has 15 residues. Germline loops: CDR1 LGHNA, CDR2 YSLEER.

The J gene is TRBJ1-5, the V gene TRBV4-2, with no clear D. This CDR3 comprises 18 residues. Germline CDR1 reads LGHNA; CDR2 reads YNFKEQ. Trimming shortened V by 0 bases and J by 3 bases, and 18 bases separated the two germline ends. The CDR3 region is CASSQDADGWVYNQPQHF. CDR3 coding DNA: TGTGCCAGCAGCCAAGATGCCGACGGGTGGGTGTACAATCAGCCCCAGCATTTT.

The chain employs TRBV11-2 and TRBJ1-4, with D hard to call. This CDR3 has 14 residues. In germline, CDR1 is SGHAT, CDR2 FQNNGV. V was cut by 5 bases and J by 0 bases, with 7 bases left in between. CDR3 in amino acids: CASSLLATNEKLFF. The CDR3 bases are TGTGCCAGCAGCCTCTTAGCAACTAATGAAAAACTGTTTTTT.

The V gene is TRBV19, the J gene TRBJ1-1; 7 bases match TRBD1. Losses at the gene ends were 5 bases for V and 5 bases for J; bases not matched to a gene: 5. Germline lookup yields CDR1 LNHDA and CDR2 SQIVND (reference sequence). The CDR3 consists of 13 residues. The CDR3 loop reads CASSARQGTEAFF. CDR3 bases: TGTGCCAGTAGTGCCCGACAGGGAACTGAAGCTTTCTTT.

With respect to this clone: A read error may account for a junction end that differs from germline. The chain joins TRBV5-1 to TRBJ2-7, with D possibly TRBD2 on 5 matching bases. This CDR3 contains 13 residues. Germline CDR1 SGHRS, CDR2 YFSETQ. CDR3 sequence reads: CASSSGISNEQYF. CDR3 DNA: TGCGCCAGCAGCTCGGGAATCTCCAACGAGCAGTACTTC.

The chain employs TRBV9 and TRBJ1-2, with TRBD1 as a possible D gene (6 bases). Germline V lookup: CDR1 SGDLS, CDR2 YYNGEE. V gave up 3 bases and J gave up 2 bases, with 14 bases separating them. The CDR3 totals 15 residues. The chain's CDR3 is CASSATLGTNYGYTF. CDR3 DNA: TGTGCCAGCAGCGCTACCCTCGGGACAAACTATGGCTACACCTTC.

The chain links TRBV6-1 to TRBJ2-7, with D possibly matching TRBD1 (6 bases). This CDR3 has 14 amino acids. V lost 11 bases to trimming and J lost 4 bases, with 21 bases between them. CDR1 and CDR2 (germline): MNHNS, SASEGT. CDR3: CAGHPGQLFYEQYF. Written as DNA, the CDR3 is TGTGCCGGCCACCCGGGACAACTATTTTACGAGCAGTACTTC.